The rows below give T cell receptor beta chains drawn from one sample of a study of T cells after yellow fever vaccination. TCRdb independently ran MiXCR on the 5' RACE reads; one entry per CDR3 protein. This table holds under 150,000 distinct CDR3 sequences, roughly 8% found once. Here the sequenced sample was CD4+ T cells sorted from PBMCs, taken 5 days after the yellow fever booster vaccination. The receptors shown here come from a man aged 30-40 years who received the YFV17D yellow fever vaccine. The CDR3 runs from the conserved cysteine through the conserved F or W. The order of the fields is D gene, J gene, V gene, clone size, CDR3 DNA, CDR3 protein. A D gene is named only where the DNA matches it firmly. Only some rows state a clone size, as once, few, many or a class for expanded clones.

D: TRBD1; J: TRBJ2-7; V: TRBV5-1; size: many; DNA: TGCGCCAGCAGCTTAAAAAGGGGGCAGGAGTACGAGCAGTACTTC; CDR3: CASSLKRGQEYEQYF
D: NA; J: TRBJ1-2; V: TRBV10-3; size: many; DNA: TGTGCCACCCCAAGCCGGGACCCAGGGGATGGCTACACCTTC; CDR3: CATPSRDPGDGYTF
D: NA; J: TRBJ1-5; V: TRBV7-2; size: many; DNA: TGTGCCAGCACCTCCCAAGGCGGAGTTAGCAATCAGCCCCAGCATTTT; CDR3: CASTSQGGVSNQPQHF
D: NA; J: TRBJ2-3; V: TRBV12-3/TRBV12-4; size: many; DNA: TGTGCCAGCAGTCTAGGACTCAACACAGATACGCAGTATTTT; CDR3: CASSLGLNTDTQYF
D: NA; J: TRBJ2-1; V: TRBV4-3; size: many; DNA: TGCGCCAGCAGCCAAGCCCAGGGCGCCTACAATGAGCAGTTCTTC; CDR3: CASSQAQGAYNEQFF
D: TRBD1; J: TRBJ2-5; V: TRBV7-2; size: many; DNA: TGTGCCAGCAGCTACCCCGGGACAGGGAAGAAGACCCAGTACTTC; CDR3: CASSYPGTGKKTQYF
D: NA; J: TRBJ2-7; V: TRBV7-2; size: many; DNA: TGTGCCAGCAGCCCCGGAGTCCGTCGCTGGGCCGCCTACGAGCAGTACTTC; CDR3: CASSPGVRRWAAYEQYF
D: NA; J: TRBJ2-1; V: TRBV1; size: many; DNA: TGCACCAGCAGCCCCTCCGGTTGCCAGCGGGAGTACATGGAGCAGTTCTTC; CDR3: CTSSPSGCQREYMEQFF
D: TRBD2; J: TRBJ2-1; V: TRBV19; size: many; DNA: TGTGCCAGTAGTCTCCAGCGGGGTACCTACAATGAGCAGTTCTTC; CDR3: CASSLQRGTYNEQFF
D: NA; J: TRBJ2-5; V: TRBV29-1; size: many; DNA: TGCAGCGTTTCTTCTGCTGAAGGGGCCCAGTACTTC; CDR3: CSVSSAEGAQYF
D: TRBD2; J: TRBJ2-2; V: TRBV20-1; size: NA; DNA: TGCAGTGCTAGTTATAGCGGGAGAAACACCGGGGAGCTGTTTTTT; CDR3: CSASYSGRNTGELFF
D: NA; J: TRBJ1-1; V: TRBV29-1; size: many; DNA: TGCAGCGTTGCGGGTTTGATAGCCGGCACTGAAGCTTTCTTT; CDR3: CSVAGLIAGTEAFF
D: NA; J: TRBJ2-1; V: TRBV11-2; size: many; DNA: TGTGCCAGCAGCTTAGATCGGACCGTCACGGGTAGCGAGCAGTTCTTC; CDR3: CASSLDRTVTGSEQFF
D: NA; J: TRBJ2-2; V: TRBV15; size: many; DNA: TGTGCCACCAGCAGCCCCCCTTCGGGTAGAGTGGCCGGGGAGCTGTTTTTT; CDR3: CATSSPPSGRVAGELFF
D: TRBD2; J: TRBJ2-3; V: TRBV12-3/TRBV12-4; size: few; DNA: TGTGCCAGCAGTAGGGGACTAGCGGGAGGGCAAGATACGCAGTATTTT; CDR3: CASSRGLAGGQDTQYF
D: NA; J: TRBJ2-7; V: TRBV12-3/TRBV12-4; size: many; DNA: TGTGCCAGCAGTTTAGGAGGGAGACCCTCCTACGAGCAGTACTTC; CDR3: CASSLGGRPSYEQYF
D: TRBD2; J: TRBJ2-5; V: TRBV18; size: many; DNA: TGTGCCAGCTCACCACGGACTAGCGGGGCCGAAATTCAAGAGACCCAGTACTTC; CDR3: CASSPRTSGAEIQETQYF
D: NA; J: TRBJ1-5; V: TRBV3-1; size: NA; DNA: TGTGCCAGCGGGGATAATCAGCCCCAGCATTTT; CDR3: CASGDNQPQHF
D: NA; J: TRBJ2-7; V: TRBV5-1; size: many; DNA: TGCGCCAGCAGCTTGGCTTTAGACAGATCCTACGAGCAGTACTTC; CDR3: CASSLALDRSYEQYF
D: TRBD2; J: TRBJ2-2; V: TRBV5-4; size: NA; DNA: TGTGCCAGCAGCTTGGAGGCGGGAGGGTCCACCGGGGAGCTGTTTTTT; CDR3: CASSLEAGGSTGELFF
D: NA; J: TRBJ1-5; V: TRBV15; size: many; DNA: TGTGCCACCAGCAGAGCCCACAATCAGCCCCAGCATTTT; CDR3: CATSRAHNQPQHF
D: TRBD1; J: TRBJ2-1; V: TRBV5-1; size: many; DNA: TGCGCCAGCAGCCTTGGACAGGGAGGAAATGAGCAGTTCTTC; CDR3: CASSLGQGGNEQFF
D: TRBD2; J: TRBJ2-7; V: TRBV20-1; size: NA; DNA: TGCAGTGCTAGACGGGGACTAGCGGGGCCCTACGAGCAGTACTTC; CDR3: CSARRGLAGPYEQYF
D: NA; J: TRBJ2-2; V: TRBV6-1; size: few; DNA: TGTGCCAGCAGCCTAAAGCGGGTCCTAACTACGAACACCGGGGAGCTGTTTTTT; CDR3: CASSLKRVLTTNTGELFF
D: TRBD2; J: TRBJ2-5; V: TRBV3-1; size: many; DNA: TGTGCCAGCAGCCACGTGACTAGCGGGAGAGGGGAAGAGACCCAGTACTTC; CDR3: CASSHVTSGRGEETQYF
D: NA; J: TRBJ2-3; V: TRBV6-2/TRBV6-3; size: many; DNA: TGTGCCAGCAGTTACTCGGGTACGCAGTATTTT; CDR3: CASSYSGTQYF
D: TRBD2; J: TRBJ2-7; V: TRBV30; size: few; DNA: TGTGCCTGGAGGGTAGCGGGAGGAACCTACGAGCAGTACTTC; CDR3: CAWRVAGGTYEQYF
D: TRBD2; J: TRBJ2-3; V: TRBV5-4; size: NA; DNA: TGTGCCAGCAGCCCGGGACTAGCGGGGAGCACAGATACGCAGTATTTT; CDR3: CASSPGLAGSTDTQYF
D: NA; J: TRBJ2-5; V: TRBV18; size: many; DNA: TGTGCCAGCTCACCCGGGACGGCTAACCAAGAGACCCAGTACTTC; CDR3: CASSPGTANQETQYF
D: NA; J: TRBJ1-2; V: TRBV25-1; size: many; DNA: TGTGCCAGCAGTGAAGCCCCCGGTGGGACCTATGGCTACACCTTC; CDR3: CASSEAPGGTYGYTF
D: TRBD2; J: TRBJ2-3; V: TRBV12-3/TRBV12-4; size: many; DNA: TGTGCCAGCAGTTTGGGCCTAGCGGGAACAGATACGCAGTATTTT; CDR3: CASSLGLAGTDTQYF
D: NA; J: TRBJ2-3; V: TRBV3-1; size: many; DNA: TGTGCCAGCGCCCGAGGGAGCACAGATACGCAGTATTTT; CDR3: CASARGSTDTQYF
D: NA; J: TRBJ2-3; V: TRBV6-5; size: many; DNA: TGTGCCAGCAGGTTAAACACAGATACGCAGTATTTT; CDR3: CASRLNTDTQYF
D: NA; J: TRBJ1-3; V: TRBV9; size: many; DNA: TGTGCCAGCAGCGTGGGAAACCGGGCCTCTGGAAACACCATATATTTT; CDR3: CASSVGNRASGNTIYF
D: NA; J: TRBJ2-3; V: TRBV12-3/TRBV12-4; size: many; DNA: TGTGCCAGCAGTTTTCCGGGCGGGGATACGCAGTATTTT; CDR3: CASSFPGGDTQYF
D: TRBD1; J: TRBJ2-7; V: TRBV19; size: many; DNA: TGTGCCAGTAGTATGTCCGGGACAGGGACGGGCGAGCAGTACTTC; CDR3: CASSMSGTGTGEQYF
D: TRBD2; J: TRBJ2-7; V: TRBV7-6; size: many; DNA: TGTGCCAGCAGCAGAGAACTAGCGGGAGGCTCCTACGAGCAGTACTTC; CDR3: CASSRELAGGSYEQYF
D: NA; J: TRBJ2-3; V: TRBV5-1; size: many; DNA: TGCGCCAGCAGCTTCGACGGTACAGATACGCAGTATTTT; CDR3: CASSFDGTDTQYF
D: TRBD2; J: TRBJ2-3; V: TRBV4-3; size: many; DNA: TGCGCCAGCAGCCAAGCCACGATGACTAGCGGGAGTGCAGATACGCAGTATTTT; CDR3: CASSQATMTSGSADTQYF
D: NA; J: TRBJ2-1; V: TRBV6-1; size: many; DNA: TGTGCCAGCAGCGCCCCGGGACTCTCCTACAATGAGCAGTTCTTC; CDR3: CASSAPGLSYNEQFF
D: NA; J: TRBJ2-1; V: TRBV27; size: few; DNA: TGTGCCAGCAGTTTAAGACGGGACCAGGGTGAGCAGTTCTTC; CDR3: CASSLRRDQGEQFF
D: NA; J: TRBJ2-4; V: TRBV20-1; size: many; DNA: TGCAGTGCTAGCGGGGACACCAAAAACATTCAGTACTTC; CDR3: CSASGDTKNIQYF
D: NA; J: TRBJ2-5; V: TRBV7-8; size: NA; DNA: TGTGCCAGCAGCGCACCACAGGGACGACGTATCCAAGAGACCCAGTACTTC; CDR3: CASSAPQGRRIQETQYF